This TCR beta chain stems from a study of vaccination effects on CD4 cells after COVID-19. Notes on the study in general: Cross-reactivity with common cold coronaviruses was shown by only 1 of 255 vaccine-induced clones in healthy vaccinees.

Some clones are missing from TCRdb's copy, which holds only in-frame ones; the method was immunoSEQ multiplex PCR. Of 50,000 or so clones detected, about four fifths appear once; the ten largest clones hold around 5.5%. On this clone: The antigen is not known.

Prior to sequencing, the ViraFEST assay stimulated PBMC with viral peptide pools, which expanded the antigen-specific CD4+ T cells. With about 9 days of culture completed, CD4+ T cells were isolated. Having tested negative for nucleocapsid antibodies, the vaccine recipients showed no prior SARS-CoV-2 infection. In culture with 9.5 to 10 IU/ml IL-2 and around 10 ug/ml peptides, PBMC were grown at around 1.8 million per well. IL-2 medium was substituted for half the medium on days 3 and 7. CDR3 size: 14 residues. The germline V gene encodes CDR1 KGHDR and CDR2 SFDVKD. Trimming stripped 2 bases from V and 4 bases from J, with 10 bases between.

The chain links TRBV24-1 to TRBJ2-5, with D hard to call. The starting material was CD4+ T cells from PBMCs cultured with HCoV-OC43 spike peptides, obtained before COVID-19 vaccination. Subset defined: HCoV-OC43 spike overlapping peptide pool stimulation. The clonotype was recovered from a human donor who received a COVID-19 vaccine. The CDR3 here is CATSDSVVGETQYF. The CDR3 DNA is TGTGCCACCAGTGATTCGGTCGTGGGAGAGACCCAGTACTTC.